This T cell receptor (beta chain) was captured in a study of cytomegalovirus exposure and HLA in healthy donors. Study as a whole: Genotyping of roughly 400 donors showed that 70% to 90% belonged to the Caucasian-associated ancestry cluster.

This clone has a handful of counts. The antigen remains unidentified. The study's findings and limits: Most TCR sequences were uncommon, yet certain public TCRs appeared in many donors. As confirmed in vitro, a few CMV-associated chains were specific for CMV antigens. Later analysis identified several of the most significant clusters that appeared linked to common viral pathogens.

The CDR3 is 14 amino acids. Germline CDR1 reads SGHTA; CDR2 reads FQGNSA. V lost 7 bases and J 3 bases, leaving 14 bases between the germline ends. 13 Jbeta primers and 60 Vbeta primers were used for the PCR. Sequencing was performed with immunoSEQ multiplex PCR; in TCRdb, only in-frame clones are kept and a portion is missing. The sample yields some 150,000 clones, under 85% seen once. This sequence joins TRBV7-2 and TRBJ2-3; the D gene is possibly TRBD2 (5 bases). The material sequenced was PBMCs. The sequence came from a man younger than 35 in good health and CMV-seronegative. The CDR3 here is CASTEREGTDTQYF. The CDR3 DNA sequence: TGTGCCAGCACTGAGAGGGAAGGTACAGATACGCAGTATTTT.